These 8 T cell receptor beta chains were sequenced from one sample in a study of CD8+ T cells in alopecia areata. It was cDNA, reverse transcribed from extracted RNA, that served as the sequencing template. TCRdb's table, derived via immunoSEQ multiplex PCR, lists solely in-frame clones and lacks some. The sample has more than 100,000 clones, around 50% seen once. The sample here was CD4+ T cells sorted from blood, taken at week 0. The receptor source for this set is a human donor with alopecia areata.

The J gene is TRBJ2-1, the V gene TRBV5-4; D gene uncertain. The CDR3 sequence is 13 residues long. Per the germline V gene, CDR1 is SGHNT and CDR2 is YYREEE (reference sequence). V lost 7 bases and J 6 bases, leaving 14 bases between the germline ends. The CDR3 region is CASVSLASNEQFF. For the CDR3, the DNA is TGTGCCAGCGTCTCCCTGGCGAGCAATGAGCAGTTCTTC.

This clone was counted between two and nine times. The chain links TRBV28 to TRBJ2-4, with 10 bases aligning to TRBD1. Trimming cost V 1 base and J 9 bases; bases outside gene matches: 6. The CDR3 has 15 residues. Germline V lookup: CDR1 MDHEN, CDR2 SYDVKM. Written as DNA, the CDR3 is TGTGCCAGCAGTTTATCCGGACAGGGGGGGATCATTCAGTACTTC. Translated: CASSLSGQGGIIQYF. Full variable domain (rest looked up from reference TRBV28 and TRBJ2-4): DVKVTQSSRYLVKRTGEKVFLECVQDMDHENMFWYRQDPGLGLRLIYFSYDVKMKEKGDIPEGYSVSREKKERFSLILESASTNQTSMYLCASSLSGQGGIIQYFGAGTRLSVL.

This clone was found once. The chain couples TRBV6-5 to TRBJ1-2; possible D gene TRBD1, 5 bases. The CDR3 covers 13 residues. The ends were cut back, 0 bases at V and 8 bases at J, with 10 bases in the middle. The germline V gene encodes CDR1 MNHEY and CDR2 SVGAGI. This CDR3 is CASSYSTRVGYTF. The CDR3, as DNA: TGTGCCAGCAGTTACTCGACCAGGGTGGGCTACACCTTC.

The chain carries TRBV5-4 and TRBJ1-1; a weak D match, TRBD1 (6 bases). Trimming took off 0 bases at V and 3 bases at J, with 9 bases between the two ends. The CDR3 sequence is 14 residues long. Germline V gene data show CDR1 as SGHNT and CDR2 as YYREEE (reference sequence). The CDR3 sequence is CASSLGGRDTEAFF. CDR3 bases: TGTGCCAGCAGCTTGGGGGGGCGAGACACTGAAGCTTTCTTT. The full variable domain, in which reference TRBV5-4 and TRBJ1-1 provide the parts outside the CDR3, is ETGVTQSPTHLIKTRGQQVTLRCSSQSGHNTVSWYQQALGQGPQFIFQYYREEENGRGNFPPRFSGLQFPNYSSELNVNALELDDSALYLCASSLGGRDTEAFFGQGTRLTVV.

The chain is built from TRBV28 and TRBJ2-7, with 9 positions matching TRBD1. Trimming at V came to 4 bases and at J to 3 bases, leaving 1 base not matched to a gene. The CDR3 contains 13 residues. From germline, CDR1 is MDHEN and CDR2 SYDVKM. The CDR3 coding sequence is TGTGCCAGCAGTTCGGGACAGGGCTACGAGCAGTACTTC. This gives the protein CASSSGQGYEQYF.

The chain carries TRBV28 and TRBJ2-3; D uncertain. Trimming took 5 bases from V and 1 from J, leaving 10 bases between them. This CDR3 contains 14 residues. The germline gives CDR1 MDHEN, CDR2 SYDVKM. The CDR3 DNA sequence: TGTGCCAGCAGTCCCCGTCGAGGCACAGATACGCAGTATTTT. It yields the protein CASSPRRGTDTQYF. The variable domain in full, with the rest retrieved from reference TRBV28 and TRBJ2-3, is DVKVTQSSRYLVKRTGEKVFLECVQDMDHENMFWYRQDPGLGLRLIYFSYDVKMKEKGDIPEGYSVSREKKERFSLILESASTNQTSMYLCASSPRRGTDTQYFGPGTRLTVL.

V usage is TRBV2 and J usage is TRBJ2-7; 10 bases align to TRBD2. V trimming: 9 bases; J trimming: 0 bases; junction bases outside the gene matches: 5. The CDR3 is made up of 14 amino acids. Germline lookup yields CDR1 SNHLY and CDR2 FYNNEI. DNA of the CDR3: TGTGCCAGACAGCGGGAGGGGTACTCCTACGAGCAGTACTTC. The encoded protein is CARQREGYSYEQYF.

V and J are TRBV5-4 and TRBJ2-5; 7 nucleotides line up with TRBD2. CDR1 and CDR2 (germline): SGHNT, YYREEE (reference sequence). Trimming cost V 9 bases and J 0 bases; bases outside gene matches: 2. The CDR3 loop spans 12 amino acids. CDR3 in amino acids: CAKGTNQETQYF. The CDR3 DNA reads TGTGCCAAAGGGACTAACCAAGAGACCCAGTACTTC.